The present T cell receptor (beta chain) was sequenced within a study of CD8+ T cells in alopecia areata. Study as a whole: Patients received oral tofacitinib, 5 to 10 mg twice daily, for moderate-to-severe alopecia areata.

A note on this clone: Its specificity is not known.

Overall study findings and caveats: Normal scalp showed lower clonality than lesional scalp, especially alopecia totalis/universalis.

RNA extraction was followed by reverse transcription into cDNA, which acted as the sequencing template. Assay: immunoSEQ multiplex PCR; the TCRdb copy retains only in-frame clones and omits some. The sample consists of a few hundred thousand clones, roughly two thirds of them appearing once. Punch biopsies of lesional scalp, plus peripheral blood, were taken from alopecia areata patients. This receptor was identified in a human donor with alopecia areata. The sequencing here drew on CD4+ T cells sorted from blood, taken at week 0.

The CDR3 coding sequence is TGTGCCAGCAGCTTGTACAGGGATAGCACAGATACGCAGTATTTT. Translated, it gives CASSLYRDSTDTQYF. The V call is TRBV5-6, the J call TRBJ2-3; weak D call: TRBD1 (6 bases). The germline V and J ends were trimmed by 1 base and 0 bases, with 9 bases remaining between them. Germline CDR1 reads SGHDT; CDR2 reads YYEEEE. This CDR3 region has 15 residues. The full variable domain, in which reference TRBV5-6 and TRBJ2-3 provide the parts outside the CDR3, is DAGVTQSPTHLIKTRGQQVTLRCSPKSGHDTVSWYQQALGQGPQFIFQYYEEEERQRGNFPDRFSGHQFPNYSSELNVNALLLGDSALYLCASSLYRDSTDTQYFGPGTRLTVL.